The sequence of this T cell receptor beta chain was determined in a study of graft-versus-host responses after intestinal transplantation. Produced via immunoSEQ multiplex PCR; TCRdb's table is partial and in-frame only. The sample has about 12,000 clones; around 80% are singletons. This CDR3 comprises 17 residues. Trimming cost V 5 bases and J 7 bases; bases outside gene matches: 15. Germline V lookup: CDR1 SQVTM, CDR2 ANQGSEA. With regard to this clone: Antigen specificity is unknown.

Study-wide results and caveats: In recipient marrow, GvH clones were found, and some appeared first in ileum or blood. Individuals carrying graft-donor T cell macrochimerism showed high graft-versus-host to host-versus-graft clonal ratios in allografts. Researchers found peak circulating GvH clone levels linked to early post-transplant HvG declines.

This TCR derives from a human patient who received an intestinal transplant, so some T cells may come from the graft donor. J is TRBJ2-1 and V is TRBV29-1; 12 nucleotides align to TRBD1. Sequences were derived from PBMCs, sampled approximately 490 days after intestinal transplant. The CDR3 protein is CSVSHDSGTGGRNEQFF. For the CDR3, the DNA is TGCAGCGTTTCCCACGATTCCGGGACAGGGGGCAGGAATGAGCAGTTCTTC.